These 29 T cell receptor beta chains originate from one sample sequenced in a study of T cell changes during pregnancy in multiple sclerosis (dated by TCRdb to the late 2010s). Library prep was done by the immunoSEQ multiplex PCR assay. TCRdb holds this immuneACCESS table with in-frame rearrangements only. Some clones are missing; in checked studies, unresolved V genes explain under half, and the rest has no known cause. This sample lists fewer than 25,000 clones; 90% were detected once. The ten largest clones represent roughly 9% of the sample. Sequencing used CD8+ T cells from peripheral blood mononuclear cells, obtained in the third trimester of pregnancy. Receptor source: a female donor in good health, enrolled as a control in a pregnancy study.

This chain joins TRBV7-8 and TRBJ2-1, with a tentative D call TRBD2 (6 bases). Germline V gives CDR1 SGHVS, CDR2 FQNEAQ. The CDR3 loop spans 14 amino acids. The V end was cut by 3 bases, the J end by 6 bases, with 12 bases between. This CDR3 is CASSLSLARNEQFF. The DNA of the CDR3 is TGTGCCAGCAGCTTGTCGCTAGCGCGCAATGAGCAGTTCTTC.

The J gene is TRBJ1-1, the V gene TRBV13; maybe TRBD1 (5 bases). The CDR3 sequence is 15 residues long. The V end lost 2 bases, the J end lost 2 bases, and 12 bases lay between the germline ends. The germline gives CDR1 PRHDT, CDR2 FYEKMQ (reference sequence). CDR3 sequence: CASSLRGSGNTEAFF. In DNA form, the CDR3 reads TGTGCCAGCAGCTTACGGGGGTCGGGAAACACTGAAGCTTTCTTT.

The rearrangement uses TRBV7-9 and TRBJ2-1; 11 bases line up with TRBD1. CDR3 size: 15 residues. The germline CDR1 and CDR2 sequences are SEHNR and FQNEAQ (reference sequence). Germline trimming cut 5 bases from V and 7 bases from J; bases unmatched to any gene: 7. CDR3: CASSRTGGESNEQFF. In nucleotides, the CDR3 is TGTGCCAGCAGCCGGACAGGGGGCGAATCTAATGAGCAGTTCTTC.

The chain has TRBV6-6 and TRBJ2-1; 8 bases line up with TRBD2. CDR3 size: 13 residues. Germline CDR1 reads MNHNY; CDR2 reads SVGAGI (reference sequence). Trimming removed 7 bases from V and 9 bases from J; junction bases left unmatched: 8. CDR3: CASTTAGVGEQFF. DNA of the CDR3: TGTGCCAGCACTACAGCGGGAGTAGGTGAGCAGTTCTTC.

The V gene is TRBV7-9, the J gene TRBJ2-5; D not resolved. Germline assignment: CDR1 SEHNR and CDR2 FQNEAQ (reference sequence). The V end lost 2 bases, the J end lost 5 bases, and 18 bases lay between the germline ends. CDR3 length: 16 amino acids. CDR3 in DNA: TGTGCCAGCAGCTTACTCACTACCTCGGAGCAGGAGACCCAGTACTTC. It specifies CASSLLTTSEQETQYF. Based on the CDR3 plus reference TRBV7-9 and TRBJ2-5, the full variable domain is DTGVSQNPRHKITKRGQNVTFRCDPISEHNRLYWYRQTLGQGPEFLTYFQNEAQLEKSRLLSDRFSAERPKGSFSTLEIQRTEQGDSAMYLCASSLLTTSEQETQYFGPGTRLLVL.

The chain is built from TRBV7-9 and TRBJ1-2, with a tentative D call TRBD1 (6 bases). The CDR3 covers 14 residues. V was clipped by 3 bases and J by 1 base, with 9 bases between them. Germline V lookup: CDR1 SEHNR, CDR2 FQNEAQ (reference sequence). CDR3: CASSFLDSNYGYTF. The CDR3 DNA follows: TGTGCCAGCAGCTTTCTGGACAGTAACTATGGCTACACCTTC. Looking up the rest from reference TRBV7-9 and TRBJ1-2 gives the full variable domain: DTGVSQNPRHKITKRGQNVTFRCDPISEHNRLYWYRQTLGQGPEFLTYFQNEAQLEKSRLLSDRFSAERPKGSFSTLEIQRTEQGDSAMYLCASSFLDSNYGYTFGSGTRLTVV.

J is TRBJ2-7 and V is TRBV11-2; D possibly corresponds to TRBD1 (6 bases). Germline CDR1 and CDR2: SGHAT and FQNNGV. V was trimmed by 0 bases and J by 3 bases, leaving 6 bases between them. This CDR3 is 13 amino acids long. The CDR3 is CASSLEGGYEQYF. CDR3 sequence (DNA): TGTGCCAGCAGCTTAGAAGGGGGCTACGAGCAGTACTTC. Looking up the rest from reference TRBV11-2 and TRBJ2-7 gives the full variable domain: EAGVAQSPRYKIIEKRQSVAFWCNPISGHATLYWYQQILGQGPKLLIQFQNNGVVDDSQLPKDRFSAERLKGVDSTLKIQPAKLEDSAVYLCASSLEGGYEQYFGPGTRLTVT.

The chain has TRBV7-6 and TRBJ2-7; 8 nucleotides agree with TRBD2. CDR1 SGHVS and CDR2 FNYEAQ come from the germline V gene. The CDR3 extends over 15 amino acids. The V segment lost 1 base and the J segment 7 bases; nucleotides outside the gene matches: 9. The CDR3 here is CASSLGSGGPGEQYF. CDR3 nucleotide sequence: TGTGCCAGCAGCTTAGGGTCGGGAGGGCCGGGGGAGCAGTACTTC.

The chain combines TRBV28 with TRBJ2-7; 9 nucleotides match TRBD1. The V and J ends lost 4 bases and 6 bases, in that order; junction bases with no gene match: 4. Germline values: CDR1 MDHEN, CDR2 SYDVKM. This CDR3 has 13 residues. This CDR3 is CASSWTGESEQYF. In DNA form, the CDR3 reads TGTGCCAGCAGTTGGACAGGGGAGAGCGAGCAGTACTTC.

The chain couples TRBV7-2 to TRBJ2-2; D may be TRBD1 (5 bases). Trimming took off 1 base at V and 5 bases at J, with 8 bases between the two ends. CDR3 length: 14 residues. Germline loops: CDR1 SGHTA, CDR2 FQGNSA. CDR3 loop: CASSLEQGTGELFF. In DNA, the CDR3 is TGTGCCAGCAGCTTAGAGCAGGGTACCGGGGAGCTGTTTTTT.

This clone was observed a single time. The chain is built from TRBV4-1 and TRBJ2-7; D might be TRBD1 (6 bases). V was trimmed by 1 base and J by 2 bases, leaving 15 bases between them. CDR1 and CDR2 (germline): MGHRA, YSYEKL. The CDR3 contains 16 residues. The CDR3 DNA reads TGCGCCAGCAGCCAAGCGCCGGACAGACCTACCTACGAGCAGTACTTC. Protein product: CASSQAPDRPTYEQYF.

This chain connects TRBV28 to TRBJ2-7; 8 bases fit TRBD1. This CDR3 has 14 residues. Germline V gene data show CDR1 as MDHEN and CDR2 as SYDVKM. After removal of 6 bases from V and 3 bases from J, the junction contained 7 bases not matched to a gene. The CDR3 here is CASRASGGYYEQYF. The CDR3 DNA reads as TGTGCCAGCAGAGCCTCAGGGGGCTACTACGAGCAGTACTTC.

This clone is medium-sized in the sample. The chain combines TRBV27 with TRBJ1-2; tentatively, D is TRBD1 (6 bases). Trimming shortened V by 4 bases and J by 3 bases, and 12 bases separated the two germline ends. Germline values: CDR1 MNHEY, CDR2 SMNVEV (reference sequence). CDR3 length: 14 residues. In DNA, the CDR3 is TGTGCCAGCAGTTCCGCAGGGGCAGACTATGGCTACACCTTC. Its protein is CASSSAGADYGYTF.

The chain couples TRBV5-1 to TRBJ2-3, with a possible D match to TRBD1 (5 bases). This CDR3 contains 12 residues. The germline V gene has CDR1 SGHRS and CDR2 YFSETQ. The V end lost 0 bases, the J end lost 7 bases, and 6 bases lay between the germline ends. The CDR3 nucleotides read TGCGCCAGCAGCTTGGACAGGAATACGCAGTATTTT. This encodes CASSLDRNTQYF.

V usage is TRBV5-1 and J usage is TRBJ2-7; D not certain. Germline CDR1 and CDR2: SGHRS and YFSETQ. This CDR3 contains 12 residues. The V end lost 0 bases, the J end lost 2 bases, and 3 bases lay between the germline ends. In DNA, the CDR3 is TGCGCCAGCAGCTTGGGAGCCTACGAGCAGTACTTC. It encodes CASSLGAYEQYF.

This chain connects TRBV2 to TRBJ2-7, with D perhaps matching TRBD1 (5 bases). The CDR3 loop spans 13 amino acids. Germline lookup yields CDR1 SNHLY and CDR2 FYNNEI. Trimming removed 4 bases from V and 5 bases from J, with 12 bases in between. CDR3 sequence reads: CASSARVGDEQYF. As DNA, the CDR3 is TGTGCCAGCAGTGCCAGGGTAGGGGACGAGCAGTACTTC. Combining the CDR3 with reference TRBV2 and TRBJ2-7 gives the whole variable domain EPEVTQTPSHQVTQMGQEVILRCVPISNHLYFYWYRQILGQKVEFLVSFYNNEISEKSEIFDDQFSVERPDGSNFTLKIRSTKLEDSAMYFCASSARVGDEQYFGPGTRLTVT.

The chain has TRBV9 and TRBJ1-2; 7 nucleotides match TRBD1. Germline V gives CDR1 SGDLS, CDR2 YYNGEE. This CDR3 spans 15 amino acids. J was trimmed by 3 bases and V by 1 base; bases with no gene match: 6. CDR3 in DNA: TGTGCCAGCAGCGTATCACAGGGGTTCGACTATGGCTACACCTTC. It specifies CASSVSQGFDYGYTF. The full variable domain, rest sourced from reference TRBV9 and TRBJ1-2, is DSGVTQTPKHLITATGQRVTLRCSPRSGDLSVYWYQQSLDQGLQFLIQYYNGEERAKGNILERFSAQQFPDLHSELNLSSLELGDSALYFCASSVSQGFDYGYTFGSGTRLTVV.

The chain combines TRBV28 with TRBJ1-2; D remains ambiguous. The CDR3 extends over 13 amino acids. Germline loops: CDR1 MDHEN, CDR2 SYDVKM. The V and J ends lost 6 bases and 2 bases respectively, with 10 bases between them. The CDR3 DNA follows: TGTGCCAGCAGCCCCAGTCTGAACTATGGCTACACCTTC. It yields the protein CASSPSLNYGYTF.

The gene calls are TRBV19 and TRBJ2-6, with D unresolved. CDR1 LNHDA and CDR2 SQIVND come from the germline V gene (reference sequence). The CDR3 is made up of 14 amino acids. V gave up 6 bases and J gave up 0 bases, with 6 bases separating them. Here the CDR3 DNA reads TGTGCCAGTAGCCCAGGCTCTGGGGCCAACGTCCTGACTTTC. Translating it yields CASSPGSGANVLTF.

The V gene is TRBV6-5, the J gene TRBJ1-1; 9 bases are shared with TRBD1. With 0 bases clipped from V and 1 base from J, the junction kept 0 bases outside the gene matches. Looked up from germline, CDR1 is MNHEY and CDR2 is SVGAGI. The CDR3 sequence is 15 residues long. CDR3 in amino acids: CASSYSQGANTEAFF. CDR3 nucleotides: TGTGCCAGCAGTTACTCACAGGGGGCGAACACTGAAGCTTTCTTT.

The chain is built from TRBV6-6 and TRBJ1-1; D call uncertain. CDR1 is MNHNY, CDR2 SVGAGI, per germline (reference sequence). V lost 2 bases to trimming and J lost 1 base, with 5 bases between them. The CDR3 length is 13 residues. CDR3 sequence: CASSYRGNTEAFF. CDR3 in DNA: TGTGCCAGCAGTTACAGAGGGAACACTGAAGCTTTCTTT.

The chain recombines TRBV27 with TRBJ1-5, with D maybe TRBD1 (6 bases). The CDR3 sequence is 13 residues long. Deletions cut 11 bases from V and 1 base from J, with 12 bases between. CDR1 MNHEY and CDR2 SMNVEV come from the germline V gene (reference sequence). The CDR3: CAGDRSSNQPQHF. Here the CDR3 DNA reads TGTGCCGGCGACAGGTCGAGCAATCAGCCCCAGCATTTT.

The rearrangement uses TRBV15 and TRBJ2-1; D is possibly TRBD2 (5 bases). The germline V and J ends were trimmed by 6 bases and 0 bases, with 21 bases remaining between them. The CDR3 loop spans 18 amino acids. Germline loops: CDR1 LNHNV, CDR2 YYDKDF (reference sequence). CDR3 nucleotide sequence: TGTGCCACCAGATCGACTAAACTTAGTCATGGCTCCTACAATGAGCAGTTCTTC. Its protein product is CATRSTKLSHGSYNEQFF.

The V and J genes are TRBV2 and TRBJ2-7, with TRBD2 as a possible D gene (5 bases). CDR3 size: 12 residues. Per the germline V gene, CDR1 is SNHLY and CDR2 is FYNNEI. The germline V and J ends were trimmed by 11 bases and 1 base, with 12 bases remaining between them. CDR3 in DNA: TGTGCCTCAATGTGGGAGTCCTACGAGCAGTACTTC. Its protein is CASMWESYEQYF.

V is TRBV6-5 and J is TRBJ1-6; D not certain. Between the trimmed V and J ends, which lost 6 bases and 3 bases, there was a span of 12 bases. The CDR3 is made up of 15 amino acids. CDR1 MNHEY and CDR2 SVGAGI come from the germline V gene. This CDR3 reads CASSLSGGYNSPLHF. The DNA of the CDR3 is TGTGCCAGCAGCTTATCCGGAGGCTATAATTCACCCCTCCACTTT.

The CDR3 protein is CASSPAPTAEQYF. The DNA for the CDR3 is TGTGCCAGCAGCCCGGCCCCCACAGCCGAGCAGTACTTC. The rearrangement joins TRBV7-8 to TRBJ2-7, with no clear D. Looked up from germline, CDR1 is SGHVS and CDR2 is FQNEAQ. The CDR3 runs 13 residues. V lost 5 bases to trimming and J lost 6 bases, with 14 bases between them.

V and J are TRBV5-4 and TRBJ1-2; perhaps TRBD1 as D (5 bases). Trimming took 2 bases from V and 8 from J, leaving 13 bases between them. The V gene's germline CDR1 is SGHNT and CDR2 YYREEE (reference sequence). The CDR3 consists of 13 residues. CDR3 sequence: CASSFQGGSGYTF. The CDR3 DNA reads as TGTGCCAGCAGCTTCCAGGGCGGATCCGGCTACACCTTC.

The chain joins TRBV5-4 to TRBJ2-7, with 10 bases identical to TRBD1. V lost 5 bases and J lost 6; bases outside the gene matches: 8. The CDR3 has 14 amino acids. Germline V gene sequence: CDR1 SGHNT, CDR2 YYREEE (reference sequence). The CDR3: CASRQDRGQIEQYF. The CDR3 nucleotides read TGTGCCAGCAGACAAGACAGGGGGCAAATCGAGCAGTACTTC.

The V call is TRBV6-5, the J call TRBJ2-7; TRBD1 might be the D (6 bases). CDR3 length: 14 residues. CDR1 is MNHEY and CDR2 is SVGAGI in the germline V gene. V was trimmed by 7 bases and J by 6 bases, leaving 19 bases between them. CDR3 residues: CASKRQGILGEQYF. Here the CDR3 DNA reads TGTGCCAGCAAAAGGCAGGGGATCTTAGGCGAGCAGTACTTC.